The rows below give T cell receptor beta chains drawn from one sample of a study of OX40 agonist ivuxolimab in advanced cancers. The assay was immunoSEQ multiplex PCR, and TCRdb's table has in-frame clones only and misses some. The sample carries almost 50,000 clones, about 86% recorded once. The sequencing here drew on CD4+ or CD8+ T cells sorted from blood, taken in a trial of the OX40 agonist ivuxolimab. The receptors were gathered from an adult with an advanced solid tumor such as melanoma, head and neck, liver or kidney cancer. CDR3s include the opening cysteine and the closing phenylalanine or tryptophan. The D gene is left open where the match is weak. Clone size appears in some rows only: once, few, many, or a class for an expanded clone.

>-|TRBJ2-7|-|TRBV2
CASNRLTYEQYF
TGTGCCAGCAATCGTCTTACCTACGAGCAGTACTTC
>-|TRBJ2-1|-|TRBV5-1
CASSPEGSYEQFF
TGCGCCAGCAGTCCAGAGGGGAGCTATGAGCAGTTCTTC
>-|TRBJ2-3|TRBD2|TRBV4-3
CASSQDPGASGWALNTDTQYF
TGCGCCAGCAGCCAAGATCCCGGGGCTAGCGGGTGGGCCCTAAACACAGATACGCAGTATTTT
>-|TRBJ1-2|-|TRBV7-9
CASSPDSYYGYTF
TGTGCCAGCAGCCCGGACAGTTACTATGGCTACACCTTC
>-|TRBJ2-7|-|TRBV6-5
CASSRIPSDAYEQYF
TGTGCCAGCAGTCGAATCCCATCCGACGCGTACGAGCAGTACTTC
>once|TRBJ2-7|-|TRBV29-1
CSVVSQGRPYEQYF
TGCAGCGTTGTTAGCCAGGGAAGGCCCTACGAGCAGTACTTC
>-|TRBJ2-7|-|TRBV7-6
CASSYRALDYEQYF
TGTGCCAGCAGCTACAGGGCCTTGGACTACGAGCAGTACTTC
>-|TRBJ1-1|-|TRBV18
CASSPGYTRGNTEAFF
TGTGCCAGCTCACCAGGGTACACGCGGGGAAACACTGAAGCTTTCTTT
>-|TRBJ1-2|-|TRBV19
CASSMIGSDNYGYTF
TGTGCCAGTAGTATGATAGGGAGTGATAACTATGGCTACACCTTC
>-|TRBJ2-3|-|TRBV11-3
CASSRGARSTDTQYF
TGTGCCAGCAGCAGGGGCGCGAGGAGCACAGATACGCAGTATTTT
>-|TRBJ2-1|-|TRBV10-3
CAISEKGPAYPYNEQFF
TGTGCCATCAGTGAGAAGGGGCCGGCCTACCCCTACAATGAGCAGTTCTTC
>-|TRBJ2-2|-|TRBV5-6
CASSRTDHNTGELFF
TGTGCCAGCAGCCGTACGGACCATAACACCGGGGAGCTGTTTTTT
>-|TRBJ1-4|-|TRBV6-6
CASTGPGPSNEKLFF
TGTGCCAGCACCGGACCCGGGCCAAGTAATGAAAAACTGTTTTTT
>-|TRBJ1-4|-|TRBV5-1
CASSPRGADNEKLFF
TGCGCCAGCAGCCCTCGGGGGGCCGATAATGAAAAACTGTTTTTT
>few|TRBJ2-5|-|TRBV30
CAWSRGRGPYQETQYF
TGTGCCTGGAGCCGGGGCCGGGGGCCCTACCAAGAGACCCAGTACTTC
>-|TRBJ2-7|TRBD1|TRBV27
CASSARQGPYEQYF
TGTGCCAGCAGTGCTAGACAGGGACCCTACGAGCAGTACTTC
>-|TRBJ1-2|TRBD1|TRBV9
CASSVGQGDYGYTF
TGTGCCAGCAGCGTGGGACAGGGGGACTATGGCTACACCTTC
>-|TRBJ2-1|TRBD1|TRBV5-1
CASSLGPGQAYNEQFF
TGCGCCAGCAGCTTGGGTCCGGGACAGGCGTACAATGAGCAGTTCTTC
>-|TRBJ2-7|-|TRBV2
CASSQDVSSYEQYF
TGTGCCAGCAGCCAAGACGTCAGCTCCTACGAGCAGTACTTC
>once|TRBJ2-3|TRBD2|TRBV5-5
CASSTSGSLADTQYF
TGTGCCAGCAGTACTAGCGGGTCCTTGGCAGATACGCAGTATTTT
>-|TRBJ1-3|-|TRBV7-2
CASSLAPVNTALSGNTIYF
TGTGCCAGCAGCTTAGCGCCGGTGAATACAGCCCTCTCTGGAAACACCATATATTTT
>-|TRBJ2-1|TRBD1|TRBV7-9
CASSPRLRDRVYNEQFF
TGTGCCAGCAGCCCCCGCCTGCGGGACAGGGTATACAATGAGCAGTTCTTC
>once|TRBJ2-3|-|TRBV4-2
CASSQDFDTQYF
TGTGCCAGCAGCCAAGATTTCGATACGCAGTATTTT
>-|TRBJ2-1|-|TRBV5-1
CASSSGLGYPYNEQFF
TGCGCCAGCAGCTCCGGTCTAGGGTACCCATACAATGAGCAGTTCTTC
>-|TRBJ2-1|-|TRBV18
CASSPVGYNEQFF
TGTGCCAGCTCACCAGTAGGTTACAATGAGCAGTTCTTC
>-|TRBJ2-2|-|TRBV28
CASGTVKTGELFF
TGTGCCAGTGGGACGGTAAAAACCGGGGAGCTGTTTTTT
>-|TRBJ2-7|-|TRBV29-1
CSGIRGRDEQYF
TGCAGCGGTATCAGGGGTAGGGACGAGCAGTACTTC
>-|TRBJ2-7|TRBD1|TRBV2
CASSEGVRGQYEQYF
TGTGCCAGCAGTGAAGGTGTCAGGGGGCAATACGAGCAGTACTTC
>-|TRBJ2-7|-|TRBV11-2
CASTSAYEQYF
TGTGCCAGCACAAGCGCCTACGAGCAGTACTTC
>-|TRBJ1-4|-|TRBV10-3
CAISDSKGLATNEKLFF
TGTGCCATCAGTGACTCGAAAGGGCTTGCAACTAATGAAAAACTGTTTTTT
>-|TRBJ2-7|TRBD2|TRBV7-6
CARGTKPYEQYF
TGTGCCAGGGGGACTAAGCCCTACGAGCAGTACTTC
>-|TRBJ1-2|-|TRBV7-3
CASSSSGAASYGYTF
TGTGCCAGCAGCTCTTCAGGGGCAGCCAGTTATGGCTACACCTTC
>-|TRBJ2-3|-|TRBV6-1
CASSDGGLTDTQYF
TGTGCCAGCAGCGATGGGGGCCTCACAGATACGCAGTATTTT
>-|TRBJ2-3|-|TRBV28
CASSEQGTDTQYF
TGTGCCAGCAGTGAGCAGGGCACAGATACGCAGTATTTT
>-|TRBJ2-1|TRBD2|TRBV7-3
CASSRRQREGWNEQFF
TGTGCCAGCAGCCGCCGGCAGCGGGAGGGCTGGAATGAGCAGTTCTTC
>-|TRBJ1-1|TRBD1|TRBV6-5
CASSTKTGKNTEAFF
TGTGCCAGCAGTACAAAGACAGGGAAGAACACTGAAGCTTTCTTT
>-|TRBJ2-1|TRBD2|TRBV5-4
CAMQREGIWDEQFF
TGTGCCATGCAGCGGGAGGGCATCTGGGATGAGCAGTTCTTC
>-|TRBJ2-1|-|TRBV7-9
CASSLGPENEQFF
TGTGCCAGCAGCTTAGGGCCTGAGAATGAGCAGTTCTTC
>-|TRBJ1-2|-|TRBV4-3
CASSQIGEGYTF
TGCGCCAGCAGCCAAATAGGGGAAGGCTACACCTTC
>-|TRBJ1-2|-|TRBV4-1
CASSPTLGGYTF
TGCGCCAGCAGCCCGACGTTGGGAGGCTACACCTTC
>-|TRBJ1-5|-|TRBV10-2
CASSAGGQPQHF
TGCGCCAGCAGTGCGGGGGGACAGCCCCAGCATTTT
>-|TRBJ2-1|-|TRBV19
CASSPILMDNEQFF
TGTGCCAGTAGTCCCATTCTAATGGACAATGAGCAGTTCTTC
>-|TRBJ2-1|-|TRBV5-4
CASSPPGALYNEQFF
TGTGCCAGCAGCCCCCCGGGGGCCCTCTACAATGAGCAGTTCTTC
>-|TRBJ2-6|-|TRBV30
CAWRATSGANVLTF
TGTGCCTGGAGGGCTACTTCTGGGGCCAACGTCCTGACTTTC
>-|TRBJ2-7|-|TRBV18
CASSPIPREITYEQYF
TGTGCCAGCTCACCAATCCCCAGGGAGATAACCTACGAGCAGTACTTC
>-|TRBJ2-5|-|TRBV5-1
CASSIQETQYF
TGCGCCAGCAGCATACAAGAGACCCAGTACTTC
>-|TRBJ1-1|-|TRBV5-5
CASSRLGSNTEAFF
TGTGCCAGCAGCCGGCTCGGCTCGAACACTGAAGCTTTCTTT
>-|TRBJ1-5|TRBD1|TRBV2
CASKATGGQPQHF
TGTGCCAGCAAGGCGACAGGGGGTCAGCCCCAGCATTTT
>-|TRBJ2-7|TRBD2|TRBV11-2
CASSLGGTGSEQYF
TGTGCCAGCAGCTTGGGGGGGACGGGATCCGAGCAGTACTTC
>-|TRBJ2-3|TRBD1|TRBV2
CASSPPWGTGGSVPDTQYF
TGTGCCAGCAGTCCTCCCTGGGGGACAGGGGGCTCGGTCCCAGATACGCAGTATTTT
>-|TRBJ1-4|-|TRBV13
CASSSDRKGPEKLFF
TGTGCCAGCAGCTCCGACAGGAAAGGACCAGAAAAACTGTTTTTT
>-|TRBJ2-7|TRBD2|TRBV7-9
CASSLASGRREQYF
TGTGCCAGCAGCTTGGCTAGCGGGAGGAGAGAGCAGTACTTC
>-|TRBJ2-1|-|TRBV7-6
CASSGRAGTYNEQFF
TGTGCCAGCAGCGGCCGGGCGGGGACTTACAATGAGCAGTTCTTC
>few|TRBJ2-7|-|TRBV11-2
CASSFPLAGPGQYF
TGTGCCAGCAGCTTCCCTTTAGCAGGCCCAGGGCAGTACTTC
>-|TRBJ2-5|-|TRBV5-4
CASSPRIQETQYF
TGTGCCAGCAGCCCCCGGATCCAAGAGACCCAGTACTTC